This TCR beta chain originates from a study of cytomegalovirus exposure and HLA in healthy donors. Study-level points and caveats: Most observed TCR sequences were rare, whereas some public TCRs were detected in many donors.

Points on this clone: What it binds is unknown.

PCR amplification relied on 60 Vbeta primers (plus 13 Jbeta primers). Assay used: immunoSEQ multiplex PCR; TCRdb lists only in-frame clones, some missing. The sample spans about 120,000 clones; the ten largest clones claim roughly 3.7%. This CDR3 contains 14 residues. V shed 3 bases and J 5 bases; nucleotides not matched to a gene: 6. The V gene's germline CDR1 is SGHKS and CDR2 YYEKEE (reference sequence). The receptor was isolated from a man under 40 in good health and CMV-seronegative. Sequenced material: PBMCs. The chain combines TRBV5-5 with TRBJ2-5; 8 bases match TRBD1. CDR3 coding DNA: TGTGCCAGCAGCTCCACAGGGGGGAGGGAGACCCAGTACTTC. The encoded protein is CASSSTGGRETQYF.